A selection of T cell receptor beta chains follows, all from one sample in a study of HIV-infected patients and healthy controls. TCRdb independently ran MiXCR on the 5' RACE reads; one entry per CDR3 protein. The table records approximately 5,400 distinct CDR3 sequences, around 25% of them present only once. This specimen consisted of blood, obtained before antiretroviral therapy. These TCRs come from an adult with HIV infection. The CDR3 runs from the conserved cysteine through the conserved F or W. Each record gives: D gene, V gene, J gene, clone size, CDR3 DNA, CDR3 protein. D genes are given only for firm matches. The listing skips clone size in some rows; elsewhere it reads once, few, many or a size class.

D: TRBD2; V: TRBV4-1; J: TRBJ2-5; size: many; DNA: TGCGCCAGCAGCCAAGAAGGCGGGACTAGCGCCCAAGAGACCCAGTACTTC; CDR3: CASSQEGGTSAQETQYF
D: .; V: TRBV20-1; J: TRBJ2-5; size: .; DNA: TGCAGTGCTGGGCTGCGGTCGCGTGGTACCCAGTACTTC; CDR3: CSAGLRSRGTQYF
D: TRBD2; V: TRBV6-2/TRBV6-3; J: TRBJ2-3; size: .; DNA: TGTGCCAGCAGCACCAGGACTAGCGGGGGAGATACGCAGTATTTT; CDR3: CASSTRTSGGDTQYF
D: TRBD1; V: TRBV12-3/TRBV12-4; J: TRBJ1-1; size: many; DNA: TGTGCCAGCATGCTGACAGGGACGAACACTGAAGCTTTCTTT; CDR3: CASMLTGTNTEAFF
D: TRBD1; V: TRBV6-5; J: TRBJ1-1; size: .; DNA: TGTGCCAGCAGTTACACAGGGACAGGGGTCCATGAAGCTTTCTTT; CDR3: CASSYTGTGVHEAFF
D: TRBD1; V: TRBV27; J: TRBJ2-7; size: medium-sized; DNA: TGTGCCAGCAGTTTATTGGGGACAGGGAACGAGCAGTACTTC; CDR3: CASSLLGTGNEQYF
D: TRBD1; V: TRBV2; J: TRBJ1-5; size: many; DNA: TGTGCCAGCAGTCCGGACAGGGTGAATCAGCCCCAGCATTTT; CDR3: CASSPDRVNQPQHF
D: .; V: TRBV5-4; J: TRBJ1-1; size: few; DNA: TGTGCCAGCAGCTGGCCCCCAGGGCCCCCCGGAGCTTTCTTT; CDR3: CASSWPPGPPGAFF
D: .; V: TRBV7-3; J: TRBJ2-3; size: medium-sized; DNA: TGTGCCAGCAGCCCCCGCGGGGACCCCACAGATACGCAGTATTTT; CDR3: CASSPRGDPTDTQYF
D: .; V: TRBV7-8; J: TRBJ1-1; size: many; DNA: TGTGCCAGCAGCTTAGTACAGAACACTGAAGCTTTCTTT; CDR3: CASSLVQNTEAFF
D: .; V: TRBV7-2; J: TRBJ1-1; size: many; DNA: TGTGCCAGCAGCTTAGCAGGAACAGGGAAGAACACTGAAGCTTTCTTT; CDR3: CASSLAGTGKNTEAFF
D: .; V: TRBV2; J: TRBJ1-2; size: .; DNA: TGTGCCAGCAGCCCTCAACTATCGGGGGGTGGCTATGGCTACACCTTC; CDR3: CASSPQLSGGGYGYTF
D: .; V: TRBV12-3/TRBV12-4; J: TRBJ2-5; size: many; DNA: TGTGCCAGCAGTTCCCTTGAGACCCAGTACTTC; CDR3: CASSSLETQYF
D: .; V: TRBV15; J: TRBJ1-1; size: .; DNA: TGTGCCACCAGCAGGGAGATCACAGGGAGCACTGAAGCTTTCTTT; CDR3: CATSREITGSTEAFF
D: .; V: TRBV5-4; J: TRBJ1-2; size: medium-sized; DNA: TGTGCCAGCAGGTTGCCGGGACAAAGAAACTATGGCTACACCTTC; CDR3: CASRLPGQRNYGYTF
D: .; V: TRBV19; J: TRBJ1-3; size: few; DNA: TGTGCCAGTAGTATAGTAGTCTCTGGAAACACCATATATTTT; CDR3: CASSIVVSGNTIYF
D: .; V: TRBV27; J: TRBJ1-1; size: many; DNA: TGTGCCAGCAGTTGGACGGATGGCTCTGAAGCTTTCTTT; CDR3: CASSWTDGSEAFF
D: .; V: TRBV15; J: TRBJ1-6; size: many; DNA: TGTGCCACCAGCAGAGATCAGGGGAATTCACCCCTCCACTTT; CDR3: CATSRDQGNSPLHF
D: .; V: TRBV5-1; J: TRBJ1-1; size: .; DNA: TGCGCCAGCAAGCCCGGAGGGCAGGTGAACACTGAAGCTTTCTTT; CDR3: CASKPGGQVNTEAFF
D: .; V: TRBV7-9; J: TRBJ2-2; size: many; DNA: TGTGCCAGCAGCCCCAAGGGGCCCCCCGGGGAGCTGTTTTTT; CDR3: CASSPKGPPGELFF
D: TRBD1; V: TRBV6-6; J: TRBJ2-2; size: .; DNA: TGTGCCAGCAGTTGGACAGGAGCGAACACCGGGGAGCTGTTTTTT; CDR3: CASSWTGANTGELFF
D: TRBD2; V: TRBV12-3/TRBV12-4; J: TRBJ2-3; size: .; DNA: TGTGCCAGCCTTAAGAGGGAGCGGGGGGCCGGGGATACGCAGTATTTT; CDR3: CASLKRERGAGDTQYF
D: TRBD1; V: TRBV27; J: TRBJ2-5; size: .; DNA: TGTGCCAGCAGTTTGCTTGGACAGGGGGCAGAGACCCAGTACTTC; CDR3: CASSLLGQGAETQYF
D: .; V: TRBV12-3/TRBV12-4; J: TRBJ2-7; size: many; DNA: TGTGCCAGCAGTTTCAGGCAGGGCTACTCCTACGAGCAGTACTTC; CDR3: CASSFRQGYSYEQYF
D: .; V: TRBV29-1; J: TRBJ2-3; size: .; DNA: TGCAGCGGACAGGGCACAGATACGCAGTATTTT; CDR3: CSGQGTDTQYF
D: .; V: TRBV20-1; J: TRBJ1-1; size: many; DNA: TGCAGTGCTAGGGCCGGGACGGGAAGGACTGAAGCTTTCTTT; CDR3: CSARAGTGRTEAFF
D: TRBD2; V: TRBV4-2; J: TRBJ2-7; size: .; DNA: TGTGCCAGCAGCCAAGAGTTGGGGGGGAGCTCATCCTACGAGCAGTACTTC; CDR3: CASSQELGGSSSYEQYF
D: .; V: TRBV15; J: TRBJ1-1; size: medium-sized; DNA: TGTTCCACCAGCAGAGCTCTCCTTTCCATGAACACTGAAGCTTTCTTT; CDR3: CSTSRALLSMNTEAFF
D: TRBD1; V: TRBV28; J: TRBJ1-1; size: .; DNA: TGTGCCAGCAGTTTAGTCAGGGGGCTGAACACTCAAGCTTTCTTT; CDR3: CASSLVRGLNTQAFF
D: TRBD2; V: TRBV2; J: TRBJ2-6; size: few; DNA: TGTGCCAGCGACCGTAGCGGGGGCCACAGCTCTGGGGCCAACGTCCTGACTTTC; CDR3: CASDRSGGHSSGANVLTF
D: TRBD1; V: TRBV30; J: TRBJ2-7; size: .; DNA: TGTGCCTGGAGTACCCCACCAGGGGGTTCGGGGTTTAATTCCTACGAGCAGTACTTC; CDR3: CAWSTPPGGSGFNSYEQYF
D: .; V: TRBV25-1; J: TRBJ1-2; size: medium-sized; DNA: TGTGCCAGCAGTGCCCTAGTTGGAGCAAAGGATGGCTACACCTTC; CDR3: CASSALVGAKDGYTF
D: .; V: TRBV11-2; J: TRBJ2-6; size: .; DNA: TGTGCCAGCAGTCTTGGATTCTCTGGGGCCAACGTCCTGACTTTC; CDR3: CASSLGFSGANVLTF
D: TRBD1; V: TRBV7-9; J: TRBJ2-5; size: medium-sized; DNA: TGTGCCAGCAGCTTAGAGCAGGGGACAGGCCCCTGGGCCCAGTACTTC; CDR3: CASSLEQGTGPWAQYF
D: .; V: TRBV20-1; J: TRBJ1-3; size: many; DNA: TGCAGTGCTAGGGGACATACTGGAAACACCATATATTTT; CDR3: CSARGHTGNTIYF
D: .; V: TRBV18; J: TRBJ2-1; size: medium-sized; DNA: TGTGCCAGCTCACCACCGGACAGATCCACCTACAATGAGCAGTTCTTC; CDR3: CASSPPDRSTYNEQFF
D: .; V: TRBV3-1; J: TRBJ2-7; size: few; DNA: TGTGCCAGCAGCCAACGCGGAGGGGGGCGGGCCTACGAGCAGTACTTC; CDR3: CASSQRGGGRAYEQYF
D: TRBD2; V: TRBV7-9; J: TRBJ2-5; size: .; DNA: TGTGCCAGCAGCTTAGCTCGGCGGGGGGCCATTCGGGGGCAAGAGACCCAGTACTTC; CDR3: CASSLARRGAIRGQETQYF
D: .; V: TRBV29-1; J: TRBJ2-5; size: medium-sized; DNA: TGCAGCGTTGCCCCCCCAAGCGGGTTGGGGGAGACCCAGTACTTC; CDR3: CSVAPPSGLGETQYF
D: TRBD1; V: TRBV12-3/TRBV12-4; J: TRBJ1-2; size: few; DNA: TGTGCCAGCAGTACAGGACAGGGCGACTATGGCTACACCTTC; CDR3: CASSTGQGDYGYTF
D: .; V: TRBV2; J: TRBJ2-1; size: .; DNA: TGTGCCAGCAGTGATACGCGGCTAATCAACGAGCAGTTCTTC; CDR3: CASSDTRLINEQFF